Sequencing of this T cell receptor (beta chain) was carried out in a study of T cell repertoires in cytomegalovirus infection. General study points: Ex vivo, HLA-C-restricted CMV-specific TCR beta clonotypes prevailed over the rest of the response.

The germline CDR1 and CDR2 sequences are SEHNR and FQNEAQ (reference sequence). V lost 2 bases to trimming and J lost 6 bases; unmatched junction nucleotides: 7. This CDR3 has 16 amino acids. Via MiXCR, TCRdb re-called the reads, giving one row per CDR3 protein. The sample has just over 450,000 distinct CDR3 sequences, 40% to 50% seen once. With regard to this clonotype: Its antigen remains unknown.

The input for sequencing was cultured PBMCs, taken from culture after CMV antigen stimulation. The receptor was isolated from a human donor in good health (CMV status not recorded). Some clones in this sample may be carry-over from other donors' samples. The V gene is TRBV7-9, the J gene TRBJ2-2; 9 bases match TRBD2. In nucleotides, the CDR3 is TGTGCCAGCAGCTTATCCGGGACTAGCAAGGCCGGGGAGCTGTTTTTT. The encoded protein is CASSLSGTSKAGELFF.